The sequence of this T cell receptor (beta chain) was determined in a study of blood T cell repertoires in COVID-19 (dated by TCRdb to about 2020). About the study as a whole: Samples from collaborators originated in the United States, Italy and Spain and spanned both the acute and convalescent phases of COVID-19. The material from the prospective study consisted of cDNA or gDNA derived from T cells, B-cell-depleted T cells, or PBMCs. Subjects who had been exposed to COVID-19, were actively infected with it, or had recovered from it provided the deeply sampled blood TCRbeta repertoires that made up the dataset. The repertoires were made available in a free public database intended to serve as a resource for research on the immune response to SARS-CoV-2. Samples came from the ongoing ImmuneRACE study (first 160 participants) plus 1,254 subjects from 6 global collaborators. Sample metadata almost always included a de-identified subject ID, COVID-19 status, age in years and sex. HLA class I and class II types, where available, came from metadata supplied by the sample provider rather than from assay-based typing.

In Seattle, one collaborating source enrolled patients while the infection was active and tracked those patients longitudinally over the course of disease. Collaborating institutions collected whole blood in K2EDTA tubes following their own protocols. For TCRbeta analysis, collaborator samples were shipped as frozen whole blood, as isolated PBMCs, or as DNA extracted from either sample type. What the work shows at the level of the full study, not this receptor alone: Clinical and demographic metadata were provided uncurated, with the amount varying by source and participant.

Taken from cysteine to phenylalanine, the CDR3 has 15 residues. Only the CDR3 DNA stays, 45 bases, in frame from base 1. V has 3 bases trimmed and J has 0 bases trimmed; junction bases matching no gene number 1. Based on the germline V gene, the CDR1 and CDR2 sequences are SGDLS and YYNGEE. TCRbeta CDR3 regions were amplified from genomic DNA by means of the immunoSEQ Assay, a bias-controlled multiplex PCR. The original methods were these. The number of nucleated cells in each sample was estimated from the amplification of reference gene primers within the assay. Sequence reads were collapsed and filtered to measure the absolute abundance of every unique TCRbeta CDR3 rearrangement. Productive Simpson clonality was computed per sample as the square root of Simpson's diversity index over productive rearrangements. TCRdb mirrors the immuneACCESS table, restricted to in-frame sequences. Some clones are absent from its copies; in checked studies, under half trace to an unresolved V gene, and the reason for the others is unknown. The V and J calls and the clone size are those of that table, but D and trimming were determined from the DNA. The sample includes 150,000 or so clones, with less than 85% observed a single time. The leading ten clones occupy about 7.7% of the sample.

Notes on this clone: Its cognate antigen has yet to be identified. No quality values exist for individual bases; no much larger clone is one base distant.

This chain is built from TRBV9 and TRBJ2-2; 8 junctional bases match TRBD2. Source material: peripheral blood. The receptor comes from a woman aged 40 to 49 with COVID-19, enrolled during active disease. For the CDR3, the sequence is CASSAGGANTGELFF. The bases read TGTGCCAGCAGCGCGGGAGGGGCGAACACCGGGGAGCTGTTTTTT.